This is a list of T cell receptor beta chains from one sample in a study of blood T cell repertoires in COVID-19. The assay was immunoSEQ multiplex PCR, and TCRdb's table has in-frame clones only and misses some. This sample has 150,000 to 200,000 clones, with 86% found just once. The sample was peripheral blood. The source of these receptors is a woman at least 80 years old in a cohort sampled during active or convalescent COVID-19. The CDR3 runs from the conserved cysteine through the conserved F or W. The order of the fields is D gene, clone size, J gene, V gene, CDR3 protein, CDR3 DNA. The D gene is left open where the match is weak. Size is stated for part of the rows, as once, few or many counts, or as a class when the clone is expanded.

>.|.|TRBJ2-5|TRBV3-1/TRBV3-2
CASNWRGQAEETQYF
TGTGCCAGCAACTGGCGGGGTCAGGCGGAGGAGACCCAGTACTTC
>.|.|TRBJ1-4|TRBV29-1
CSVVRGSANEKLFF
TGCAGCGTTGTTCGGGGATCGGCTAATGAAAAACTGTTTTTT
>TRBD1|.|TRBJ1-2|TRBV27
CASSPSGGYGYTF
TGTGCCAGCAGTCCATCAGGGGGTTATGGCTACACCTTC
>TRBD2|.|TRBJ2-2|TRBV15
CATSRDLAENTGELFF
TGTGCCACCAGCAGAGATCTAGCGGAGAACACCGGGGAGCTGTTTTTT
>.|few|TRBJ1-5|TRBV2
CASSGLQGSHQPQHF
TGTGCCAGCAGTGGACTACAGGGATCCCATCAGCCCCAGCATTTT
>TRBD2|.|TRBJ2-5|TRBV5-1
CASSMTSGVQETQYF
TGCGCCAGCAGCATGACTAGCGGGGTACAAGAGACCCAGTACTTC
>.|.|TRBJ2-5|TRBV5-1
CASSLLSGSRETQYF
TGCGCCAGCAGCTTGTTATCAGGCTCACGGGAGACCCAGTACTTC
>TRBD1|.|TRBJ1-2|TRBV28
CASREQGREVYGYTF
TGTGCCAGCAGAGAACAGGGGCGAGAAGTCTATGGCTACACCTTC
>TRBD2|.|TRBJ2-5|TRBV5-1
CASSPGTSGGALETQYF
TGCGCCAGCAGCCCCGGGACTAGCGGGGGGGCTTTGGAGACCCAGTACTTC
>.|few|TRBJ2-2|TRBV7-2
CASSREPSTGELFF
TGTGCCAGCAGCCGGGAGCCCTCCACCGGGGAGCTGTTTTTT
>TRBD1|once|TRBJ2-1|TRBV7-9
CASSLTSISLIQGNEQFF
TGTGCCAGCAGCTTAACTTCAATATCACTCATACAGGGGAATGAGCAGTTCTTC
>.|.|TRBJ1-2|TRBV19
CASIGGNYGYTF
TGTGCCAGTATAGGCGGGAACTATGGCTACACCTTC
>.|.|TRBJ2-3|TRBV7-9
CASSLHGLRADTQYF
TGTGCCAGCAGCTTACACGGGTTGCGGGCAGATACGCAGTATTTT
>TRBD1|.|TRBJ1-2|TRBV7-9
CASSLGTGDAGYTF
TGTGCCAGCAGCTTAGGGACAGGGGATGCTGGCTACACCTTC
>.|few|TRBJ2-1|TRBV20-1
CSASDRINNEQFF
TGCAGTGCTAGTGACAGGATAAACAATGAGCAGTTCTTC
>TRBD1|.|TRBJ1-2|TRBV11-3
CASSPPGTVNYGYTF
TGTGCCAGCAGCCCCCCCGGGACAGTTAACTATGGCTACACCTTC
>.|.|TRBJ2-1|TRBV6-5
CASTWGPNYNEQFF
TGTGCCAGTACCTGGGGGCCCAACTACAATGAGCAGTTCTTC
>.|.|TRBJ1-5|TRBV5-8
CASSRGGARSQPQHF
TGTGCCAGCAGCCGAGGGGGGGCTAGGAGTCAGCCCCAGCATTTT
>TRBD1|.|TRBJ1-1|TRBV19
CASSLSGTGDTEAFF
TGTGCCAGTAGTCTCTCCGGGACAGGAGACACTGAAGCTTTCTTT
>TRBD1|.|TRBJ1-2|TRBV5-1
CASSLDGQGDGYTF
TGCGCCAGCAGCTTGGACGGACAGGGGGATGGCTACACCTTC
>.|.|TRBJ1-5|TRBV28
CASSRRDQPQHF
TGTGCCAGCAGCCGACGGGATCAGCCCCAGCATTTT
>.|.|TRBJ2-4|TRBV28
CASSLAGRENIQYF
TGTGCCAGCAGTTTAGCGGGGAGAGAAAACATTCAGTACTTC
>.|.|TRBJ2-7|TRBV23-1
CASSQTGTRVSYEQYF
TGCGCCAGCAGTCAGACCGGGACTCGCGTCTCCTACGAGCAGTACTTC
>.|.|TRBJ1-2|TRBV18
CASSLSGRAAGYTF
TGTGCCAGCTCACTAAGCGGGAGAGCTGCCGGCTACACCTTC
>TRBD1|.|TRBJ2-3|TRBV7-2
CASSYNSGTGNADTQYF
TGTGCCAGCAGCTACAATTCCGGGACAGGGAACGCAGATACGCAGTATTTT
>TRBD1|.|TRBJ1-3|TRBV5-1
CASSLGGTASGNTIYF
TGCGCCAGCAGCTTGGGCGGGACAGCCTCTGGAAACACCATATATTTT
>TRBD1|.|TRBJ1-5|TRBV19
CASHTPYRGQPQHF
TGTGCCAGTCACACCCCCTACAGGGGTCAGCCCCAGCATTTT
>.|.|TRBJ1-3|TRBV3-1/TRBV3-2
CASSPQGVSGNTIYF
TGTGCCAGCAGCCCGCAGGGTGTCTCTGGAAACACCATATATTTT
>TRBD2|.|TRBJ2-5|TRBV6-1
CASSEAWTSSQETQYF
TGTGCCAGCAGTGAAGCGTGGACTAGCTCCCAAGAGACCCAGTACTTC
>.|.|TRBJ1-4|TRBV5-1
CASSSSTATQAEKLFF
TGCGCCAGCAGCTCCTCGACGGCCACTCAGGCTGAAAAACTGTTTTTT
>.|.|TRBJ1-1|TRBV5-4
CASSLDKTNTEAFF
TGTGCCAGCAGCTTAGACAAGACGAACACTGAAGCTTTCTTT
>.|.|TRBJ2-6|TRBV2
CASATDSGANVLTF
TGTGCCAGCGCCACAGACTCTGGGGCCAACGTCCTGACTTTC
>.|.|TRBJ1-6|TRBV3-1/TRBV3-2
CASSPYASDYNSPLHF
TGTGCCAGCAGCCCTTACGCCAGCGACTATAATTCACCCCTCCACTTT
>TRBD2|.|TRBJ2-2|TRBV5-1
CASSLITSGRGTGELFF
TGCGCCAGCAGCTTGATTACTAGCGGGAGAGGGACCGGGGAGCTGTTTTTT
>TRBD1|.|TRBJ1-2|TRBV27
CASLGDSNYGYTF
TGTGCCAGCCTAGGGGACAGCAACTATGGCTACACCTTC
>.|.|TRBJ1-4|TRBV3-1/TRBV3-2
CASSQGTVNEKLFF
TGTGCCAGCAGCCAAGGGACAGTGAATGAAAAACTGTTTTTT
>.|.|TRBJ1-2|TRBV6-5
CASSKTQGNYGYTF
TGTGCCAGCAGCAAAACTCAGGGGAACTATGGCTACACCTTC